The subject of this entry is one TCR beta chain. Its antigen is as yet unknown. An approximately 10-day culture period preceded the isolation of CD4+ T cells. Every participant took two doses of the BNT162b2 or mRNA-1273 vaccine. The CDR3 loop spans 12 amino acids. Trimming took off 4 bases at V and 4 bases at J, with 4 bases between the two ends. In germline, CDR1 is LGHDT, CDR2 YNNKEL (reference sequence). This sample stems from a study of vaccination effects on CD4 cells after COVID-19. The repertoire was sequenced with immunoSEQ multiplex PCR; TCRdb's copy has only in-frame clones and lacks some. This sample has about 57,000 clones; approximately 72% occur once, and the top ten carry 4.3%.

This clonotype was obtained from a human donor who received a COVID-19 vaccine. V and J are TRBV3-1 (or the pseudogene TRBV3-2) and TRBJ2-2; D is unclear. This sample comprised CD4+ T cells from PBMCs cultured without peptide, obtained after COVID-19 vaccination. CDR3 residues: CASSPSTGELFF. Here the CDR3 DNA reads TGTGCCAGCAGCCCGAGCACCGGGGAGCTGTTTTTT.